A selection of T cell receptor beta chains follows, all from one sample in a study of blood T cells in healthy people across ages. TCRdb itself ran the 5' RACE reads through MiXCR, one entry per CDR3 protein. This table has 650,000 to 800,000 distinct CDR3 sequences, around 42% appearing once. Sample: blood. These receptor sequences come from a man in his fifties or sixties in good health. Both conserved end residues are part of each CDR3. D genes are given only for firm matches. Only some rows state a clone size, as once, few, many or a class for expanded clones.

>TRBD1|few|TRBJ1-2|TRBV6-2/TRBV6-3|13
CATGRDSAYGYTF
TGTGCCACCGGGCGGGACAGCGCATATGGCTACACCTTC
>TRBD1|few|TRBJ2-5|TRBV10-3|15
CAISRGGQGQETQYF
TGTGCCATCAGTCGGGGAGGACAGGGACAAGAGACCCAGTACTTC
>.|.|TRBJ2-1|TRBV6-4|15
CASSERGTFYNEQFF
TGTGCCAGCAGTGAACGGGGGACCTTCTACAATGAGCAGTTCTTC
>TRBD1|.|TRBJ1-1|TRBV5-1|14
CASSDRTGDTEAFF
TGCGCCAGCAGCGATAGGACAGGGGACACTGAAGCTTTCTTT
>.|.|TRBJ2-3|TRBV25-1|11
CACRGSDTQYF
TGTGCCTGCCGAGGTTCAGATACGCAGTATTTT
>.|.|TRBJ2-1|TRBV20-1|10
CSASFRKAFF
TGCAGTGCTAGTTTCCGGAAGGCGTTCTTC
>TRBD1|.|TRBJ2-7|TRBV20-1|13
CSASGQGNYEQYF
TGCAGTGCTAGTGGACAGGGGAACTACGAGCAGTACTTC
>.|few|TRBJ1-2|TRBV7-9|13
CAIQLHGDGGYTF
TGTGCCATTCAGCTCCACGGGGATGGAGGCTACACCTTC
>TRBD1|.|TRBJ2-1|TRBV4-3|16
CASSQVGQGAHNEQFF
TGCGCCAGCAGCCAGGTTGGACAGGGGGCCCACAATGAGCAGTTCTTC
>.|few|TRBJ1-1|TRBV20-1|15
CSARDGDRSNTEAFF
TGCAGTGCTAGAGATGGAGACAGGTCGAACACTGAAGCTTTCTTT
>TRBD2|few|TRBJ2-3|TRBV11-2|22
CASRFGGVNRASGGRRTDTQYF
TGTGCCAGCAGGTTCGGGGGGGTAAACCGGGCTAGCGGGGGTCGTCGCACAGATACGCAGTATTTT
>TRBD2|few|TRBJ2-1|TRBV7-8|15
CASSPEGAGYNEQFF
TGTGCCAGCAGCCCCGAGGGAGCGGGGTACAATGAGCAGTTCTTC
>.|.|TRBJ2-7|TRBV20-1|14
CSASPLGDDGEQYF
TGCAGTGCTAGCCCCCTCGGGGATGACGGCGAGCAGTACTTC
>.|few|TRBJ2-7|TRBV20-1|13
CSARAPAVPTQYF
TGCAGTGCTAGAGCCCCAGCCGTTCCGACGCAGTACTTC
>.|few|TRBJ2-1|TRBV18|14
CASSPQTGPNEQFF
TGTGCCAGCTCACCTCAGACTGGGCCCAATGAGCAGTTCTTC
>.|.|TRBJ1-1|TRBV20-1|13
CSARDSPDTEAFF
TGCAGTGCTAGAGATAGTCCGGACACTGAAGCTTTCTTT
>.|few|TRBJ2-1|TRBV6-5|13
CASRRGATYEQFF
TGTGCCAGCAGACGCGGGGCTACTTATGAGCAGTTCTTC
>TRBD1|few|TRBJ2-7|TRBV20-1|13
CSARRDRGLEQYF
TGCAGTGCTAGGCGGGACAGGGGGTTGGAGCAGTACTTC
>.|.|TRBJ2-7|TRBV7-8|17
CASSHTRWGLISYEQYF
TGTGCCAGCAGCCATACTCGGTGGGGACTCATCTCCTACGAGCAGTACTTC
>.|few|TRBJ2-3|TRBV4-2|13
CASSQGLKDTQYF
TGTGCCAGCAGCCAAGGCTTAAAAGATACGCAGTATTTT
>.|.|TRBJ1-4|TRBV5-1|13
CASSPGINEKLFF
TGCGCCAGCAGCCCGGGAATTAATGAAAAACTGTTTTTT
>.|.|TRBJ2-3|TRBV4-2|16
CASSQDRSESTDTQYF
TGTGCCAGCAGCCAAGATAGGAGCGAGAGCACAGATACGCAGTATTTT
>.|.|TRBJ1-1|TRBV7-9|13
CASSRPEVPEAFF
TGTGCCAGCTCCAGACCGGAGGTCCCTGAAGCTTTCTTT
>.|few|TRBJ2-5|TRBV6-6|15
CASSPARRIQETQYF
TGTGCCAGCAGTCCTGCACGACGGATACAAGAGACCCAGTACTTC
>TRBD1|.|TRBJ2-7|TRBV10-2|16
CASIQDRRELTYEQYF
TGCGCCAGCATCCAGGACAGGCGAGAATTAACTTACGAGCAGTACTTC
>TRBD1|.|TRBJ1-2|TRBV7-8|14
CASSPETGWYGYTF
TGTGCCAGCAGCCCAGAGACAGGGTGGTATGGTTACACCTTC
>.|.|TRBJ1-6|TRBV20-1|12
CCARDWNSPLHF
TGCTGTGCTAGAGACTGGAATTCACCCCTCCACTTT
>.|many|TRBJ2-3|TRBV27|14
CASRTLEGTDTQYF
TGTGCCAGCAGAACACTAGAAGGCACAGATACGCAGTATTTT
>TRBD2|.|TRBJ2-3|TRBV7-2|17
CASSLAGTSGGTDTQYF
TGTGCCAGCAGCTTAGCGGGGACTAGCGGGGGTACAGATACGCAGTATTTT
>TRBD1|few|TRBJ2-7|TRBV7-2|13
CASCQGTGYEQYF
TGTGCCAGCTGCCAGGGGACAGGCTACGAGCAGTACTTC
>.|.|TRBJ2-6|TRBV7-2|18
CASSLQIGIAVGANVLTF
TGTGCCAGCAGCTTACAGATAGGGATTGCCGTGGGGGCCAACGTCCTGACTTTC
>.|.|TRBJ1-2|TRBV28|13
CASSLSYRQGYTF
TGTGCCAGCAGTTTATCCTACAGGCAGGGCTACACCTTC
>.|once|TRBJ2-7|TRBV5-6|14
CASSRQALSYEQYF
TGTGCCAGCAGCCGACAGGCGCTTAGCTACGAGCAGTACTTC